This T cell receptor beta chain emerged from a study of cytomegalovirus exposure and HLA in healthy donors. The CDR3 extends over 14 amino acids. Germline V gene lookup returns CDR1 SGHTA and CDR2 FQGNSA. Trimming took 1 base from V and 3 from J, leaving 10 bases between them. The PCR employed 60 Vbeta primers together with 13 Jbeta primers. The protocol was immunoSEQ multiplex PCR, while the TCRdb copy is restricted to in-frame clones and leaves out a portion. The sample lists approximately 140,000 clones, roughly three quarters occurring once. V and J are TRBV7-2 and TRBJ2-7; no definite D call. The receptor was derived from a woman aged 55-69 years in good health and CMV-seronegative. Sequenced material: PBMCs. The CDR3 DNA reads TGTGCCAGCAGCTTAGTTACTCCGGTCTACGAGCAGTACTTC. It yields the protein CASSLVTPVYEQYF.